These T cell receptor beta chains were read from a single sample in a study of T-cell reconstitution after alpha-beta-depleted transplantation in children. TCRdb passed the PCR reads through MiXCR, listing each CDR3 protein once. The sample includes about 500,000 distinct CDR3 sequences, around a third seen only once; the top ten take 2% to 3%. Specimen: PBMCs from the stem cell graft donor, collected from the stem cell graft. The receptors were gathered from a human donor who donated a stem cell graft to a child with aplastic anemia. Each CDR3 is given with its conserved first and last residue. A D gene is named only where the DNA matches it firmly. Clone size is shown for a subset of rows, as once, few, many or a class of expanded clone.

cdr3_aa cdr3_nt d_call clone_size j_call v_call
CASRDGIQETQYF TGTGCCAGCAGGGACGGGATTCAAGAGACCCAGTACTTC . . TRBJ2-5 TRBV7-9
CASSAGSGRDTDTQYF TGTGCCAGCAGTGCCGGTAGCGGGAGGGACACAGATACGCAGTATTTT TRBD2 . TRBJ2-3 TRBV12-3/TRBV12-4
CASSGAGVNTGELFF TGTGCCAGCAGCGGAGCGGGGGTAAACACCGGGGAGCTGTTTTTT TRBD2 . TRBJ2-2 TRBV9
CATSIGGVQPQHF TGTGCCACCAGTATAGGAGGAGTTCAGCCCCAGCATTTT . few TRBJ1-5 TRBV24-1
CASSSSPGWSSYEQYF TGTGCCAGCAGCTCATCCCCGGGGTGGAGCTCCTACGAGCAGTACTTC . . TRBJ2-7 TRBV5-6
CASNRQIANTGELFF TGTGCCAGCAACCGGCAGATCGCGAACACCGGGGAGCTGTTTTTT . . TRBJ2-2 TRBV2
CASRIGTSGTNEQFF TGTGCCAGCAGGATCGGGACTAGCGGGACCAATGAGCAGTTCTTC TRBD2 few TRBJ2-1 TRBV28
CASSQLAGGPVRGNEQFF TGTGCCAGCAGCCAACTAGCGGGAGGCCCCGTTCGTGGCAATGAGCAGTTCTTC TRBD2 few TRBJ2-1 TRBV7-3
CASSQPLEDTQYF TGTGCCAGCAGCCAGCCCCTTGAGGATACGCAGTATTTT . . TRBJ2-3 TRBV7-9
CASSPMPGGELFF TGTGCCAGCAGTCCTATGCCTGGCGGGGAGCTGTTTTTT . few TRBJ2-2 TRBV12-3/TRBV12-4
CASSLDNGHTQYF TGCGCCAGCAGCTTGGATAATGGACATACGCAGTATTTT . . TRBJ2-3 TRBV5-1
CASSVGGTSGIYEQYF TGTGCCAGCAGCGTAGGAGGGACTAGCGGTATCTACGAGCAGTACTTC TRBD2 few TRBJ2-7 TRBV9
CASSFAGGSQETQYF TGTGCCAGCAGTTTCGCAGGGGGTAGCCAAGAGACCCAGTACTTC TRBD1 few TRBJ2-5 TRBV6-5
CSASRDRPYNEQFF TGCAGTGCTAGCCGGGACAGACCCTACAATGAGCAGTTCTTC TRBD1 . TRBJ2-1 TRBV20-1
CASSLGTSFGNEQFF TGTGCCAGCAGCTTAGGGACTAGCTTTGGGAATGAGCAGTTCTTC TRBD2 . TRBJ2-1 TRBV7-2
CASSAGTGVWYEQYF TGTGCCAGCAGTGCCGGGACAGGGGTTTGGTACGAGCAGTACTTC TRBD1 few TRBJ2-7 TRBV25-1
CSVHSGRGGNEQFF TGCAGCGTGCATAGCGGGAGGGGGGGTAATGAGCAGTTCTTC TRBD2 few TRBJ2-1 TRBV29-1
CASSLVWPANTEAFF TGTGCCAGCAGCTTAGTTTGGCCGGCGAACACTGAAGCTTTCTTT . . TRBJ1-1 TRBV11-2
CASSRDAGGDGYTF TGTGCCAGCAGCCGTGATGCAGGGGGCGATGGCTACACCTTC TRBD1 few TRBJ1-2 TRBV7-2
CSARVGPGVGNSPLHF TGCAGTGCTAGAGTGGGGCCAGGGGTCGGTAATTCACCCCTCCACTTT . few TRBJ1-6 TRBV20-1
CSARHMDREGKGNTIYF TGCAGTGCTAGACACATGGACAGGGAAGGCAAAGGAAACACCATATATTTT TRBD1 few TRBJ1-3 TRBV20-1
CASSYSGGAGEAFF TGTGCCAGCAGTTACTCGGGAGGCGCGGGGGAAGCTTTCTTT . few TRBJ1-1 TRBV6-2/TRBV6-3
CASSLAETMYDEQFF TGTGCCAGCAGTTTAGCCGAGACAATGTACGATGAGCAGTTCTTC . . TRBJ2-1 TRBV6-2/TRBV6-3
CASRGWGTDTGELFF TGTGCCAGCCGGGGGTGGGGTACAGACACCGGGGAGCTGTTTTTT . . TRBJ2-2 TRBV12-3/TRBV12-4
CASSSLKNTEAFF TGTGCCAGCAGTTCCCTGAAGAACACTGAAGCTTTCTTT . . TRBJ1-1 TRBV7-2
CASSGGISNQPQHF TGTGCCAGCAGTGGAGGGATAAGCAATCAGCCCCAGCATTTT . . TRBJ1-5 TRBV2
CASSPRTSPGNEQFF TGTGCCAGCAGTCCCAGGACTAGCCCGGGAAATGAGCAGTTCTTC TRBD2 few TRBJ2-1 TRBV12-3/TRBV12-4
CSAEGSEAFF TGCAGCGCGGAGGGCAGTGAAGCTTTCTTT . few TRBJ1-1 TRBV29-1